These 32 T cell receptor beta chains were all obtained from the same sample, sequenced in a study of cytomegalovirus exposure and HLA in healthy donors. The PCR employed 60 Vbeta primers together with 13 Jbeta primers. The method was immunoSEQ multiplex PCR; TCRdb's version includes in-frame clones alone and lacks a portion of them. This sample contains around 130,000 clones. Sample: PBMCs. The receptors were gathered from an older woman in good health and CMV-seronegative.

The V and J genes are TRBV19 and TRBJ1-1; D might be TRBD1 (6 bases). Trimming removed 6 bases from V and 1 base from J, with 9 bases in between. Germline V gene data show CDR1 as LNHDA and CDR2 as SQIVND (reference sequence). This CDR3 has 13 residues. The DNA of the CDR3 is TGTGCCAGTAGGGACAGAACGAACACTGAAGCTTTCTTT. Protein: CASRDRTNTEAFF.

The rearrangement uses TRBV28 and TRBJ1-1, with D uncertain. CDR3 length: 12 residues. V was pared by 2 bases and J by 7 bases, with 8 bases between. CDR1 and CDR2 (germline): MDHEN, SYDVKM. In DNA, the CDR3 is TGTGCCAGCAGTTTAATGGGCTATGAAGCTTTCTTT. It specifies CASSLMGYEAFF.

This sequence joins TRBV2 and TRBJ2-2; D is possibly TRBD2 (5 bases). Trimming removed 3 bases at V and 4 bases at J, with 15 bases between. The germline V gene encodes CDR1 SNHLY and CDR2 FYNNEI. The CDR3 is 16 residues long. DNA for the CDR3: TGTGCCAGCAGTGATCTGGGGAGCGGAGGCACCGGGGAGCTGTTTTTT. It is translated as CASSDLGSGGTGELFF.

The chain recombines TRBV18 with TRBJ1-1; D call uncertain. Germline values: CDR1 KGHSH, CDR2 LQKENI. Trimming shortened V by 1 base and J by 0 bases, and 6 bases separated the two germline ends. The CDR3 consists of 14 residues. CDR3 nucleotides: TGTGCCAGCTCACCACAGGACTTGAACACTGAAGCTTTCTTT. It is translated as CASSPQDLNTEAFF.

The V and J genes are TRBV5-1 and TRBJ2-7; the match to TRBD2 covers 8 bases. The CDR3 is 14 residues long. Germline V lookup: CDR1 SGHRS, CDR2 YFSETQ. J was trimmed by 3 bases and V by 2 bases; bases with no gene match: 4. The CDR3 region is CASSLGSGNYEQYF. The CDR3, as DNA: TGCGCCAGCAGCTTAGGTAGCGGGAACTACGAGCAGTACTTC.

CDR3 sequence reads: CASSLRPPGTDNSPLHF. As DNA, the CDR3 is TGCGCCAGCAGCTTGCGGCCCCCCGGGACAGATAATTCACCCCTCCACTTT. V is TRBV5-1 and J is TRBJ1-6; 7 nucleotides agree with TRBD1. This CDR3 comprises 17 residues. Trimming took 1 base from V and 5 from J; bases not matched to a gene: 9. Germline loops: CDR1 SGHRS, CDR2 YFSETQ.

The V and J genes are TRBV28 and TRBJ2-5; 7 nucleotides align to TRBD1. The CDR3 runs 14 residues. The V gene's germline CDR1 is MDHEN and CDR2 SYDVKM. V lost 5 bases, J lost 2 bases, and 5 bases stayed unmatched. The CDR3 DNA is TGTGCCAGCAGTCGACAGGGATTGCAAGAGACCCAGTACTTC. This gives the protein CASSRQGLQETQYF.

The rearrangement uses TRBV18 and TRBJ2-3; the D gene is possibly TRBD1 (6 bases). From germline, CDR1 is KGHSH and CDR2 LQKENI. This CDR3 has 14 residues. The V gene lost 3 bases and the J gene lost 0 bases, with 7 bases spanning the gap. CDR3 nucleotide sequence: TGTGCCAGCTCACCCGACAGGAGCACAGATACGCAGTATTTT. It specifies CASSPDRSTDTQYF.

The chain joins TRBV5-8 to TRBJ1-4; tentative D call: TRBD1 (5 bases). This CDR3 region has 15 residues. V shed 2 bases and J shed 6 bases, with 14 bases lying between them. Germline values: CDR1 SGHTS, CDR2 YDEGEE. CDR3 region: CASSFGGLGYEKLFF. Here the CDR3 DNA reads TGTGCCAGCAGCTTCGGGGGACTAGGGTATGAAAAACTGTTTTTT.

The gene calls are TRBV27 and TRBJ1-1; TRBD1 might be the D (5 bases). The length of the CDR3 is 14 residues. Trimming stripped 3 bases from V and 1 base from J, with 9 bases between. Germline V lookup: CDR1 MNHEY, CDR2 SMNVEV (reference sequence). CDR3 bases: TGTGCCAGCAGTTTTCAGGGAGGGAACACTGAAGCTTTCTTT. Residues: CASSFQGGNTEAFF.

With respect to this clone: Other DNA sequences in this specimen translate into the identical CDR3. The J gene is TRBJ1-1, the V gene TRBV6-5, with a tentative D call TRBD1 (6 bases). There are 15 residues in the CDR3. V lost 6 bases and J lost 4, with 18 bases in between. Germline V gene data show CDR1 as MNHEY and CDR2 as SVGAGI. CDR3 amino acids: CASSLGRGLGTEAFF. The CDR3 region has the DNA TGTGCCAGCAGCCTCGGCAGGGGATTGGGCACTGAAGCTTTCTTT.

The chain uses TRBV4-1 and TRBJ1-4, with D possibly TRBD1 on 6 matching bases. Trimming removed 4 bases at V and 6 bases at J, with 15 bases between. The CDR3 runs 15 residues. CDR1 is MGHRA and CDR2 is YSYEKL in the germline V gene. The CDR3 here is CASSLAGAGYEKLFF. The CDR3 DNA is TGCGCCAGCAGCCTCGCAGGGGCTGGGTATGAAAAACTGTTTTTT.

The chain couples TRBV11-3 to TRBJ2-3, with TRBD2 matching over 7 bases. This CDR3 is 14 amino acids long. J lost 2 bases, V lost 5 bases, and 4 bases had no gene match. Germline-derived CDR1 and CDR2 are SGHNT and YENEEA. The CDR3 region has the DNA TGTGCCAGCAGCCTCAGCGGGGCCACAGATACGCAGTATTTT. Residues: CASSLSGATDTQYF. The whole variable domain, filled in from reference TRBV11-3 and TRBJ2-3, reads EAGVVQSPRYKIIEKKQPVAFWCNPISGHNTLYWYLQNLGQGPELLIRYENEEAVDDSQLPKDRFSAERLKGVDSTLKIQPAELGDSAVYLCASSLSGATDTQYFGPGTRLTVL.

This chain uses TRBV18 with TRBJ2-6, with 10 bases aligning to TRBD1. Germline V CDR1 and CDR2: KGHSH, LQKENI. V was clipped by 3 bases and J by 1 base; unmatched bases: 12. The CDR3 has 20 amino acids. CDR3 region: CASSPLVFGQGGSGANVLTF. CDR3 DNA: TGTGCCAGCTCACCCTTAGTTTTCGGACAGGGGGGATCTGGGGCCAACGTCCTGACTTTC.

In nucleotides, the CDR3 is TGTGCCAGCAGCGGGGGACAGGGGGGCTCTGGAAACACCATATATTTT. It translates to CASSGGQGGSGNTIYF. The gene calls are TRBV5-4 and TRBJ1-3; the match to TRBD1 covers 11 bases. CDR3 length equals 16 residues. CDR1 is SGHNT and CDR2 is YYREEE in the germline V gene (reference sequence). J was trimmed by 0 bases and V by 4 bases; bases with no gene match: 3.

The chain recombines TRBV2 with TRBJ2-5; perhaps TRBD2 as D (5 bases). The CDR3 is 15 amino acids. V lost 7 bases and J lost 0, with 15 bases in between. Germline CDR1 and CDR2: SNHLY and FYNNEI. CDR3 sequence (DNA): TGTGCCAGCAAGTCAGACCGGGGATACCAAGAGACCCAGTACTTC. It encodes CASKSDRGYQETQYF.

The chain couples TRBV6-5 to TRBJ2-2; possibly TRBD1 for D (5 bases). Trimming took 2 bases from V and 8 from J, leaving 12 bases between them. Per germline, CDR1 MNHEY and CDR2 SVGAGI. This CDR3 is built from 14 residues. The CDR3 spells CASSYGAFVGELFF. CDR3 coding DNA: TGTGCCAGCAGTTACGGGGCTTTTGTGGGGGAGCTGTTTTTT.

The rearrangement links TRBV5-1 to TRBJ2-2; D uncertain. The length of the CDR3 is 13 residues. Trimming removed 0 bases at V and 6 bases at J, with 6 bases between. Looked up from germline, CDR1 is SGHRS and CDR2 is YFSETQ. CDR3 sequence: CASSLGQAGELFF. CDR3 bases: TGCGCCAGCAGCTTGGGTCAGGCCGGGGAGCTGTTTTTT.

Details on this clone: One end of the junction varies from germline; a read error may be responsible. J is TRBJ1-1 and V is TRBV7-2; D is uncertain. CDR1 SGHTA and CDR2 FQGNSA come from the germline V gene. CDR3 size: 13 residues. This CDR3 reads CASSQRGRVETLF. The CDR3 DNA follows: TGTGCCAGCAGCCAAAGAGGCCGGGTCGAAACCCTCTTT.

The rearrangement links TRBV4-1 to TRBJ2-7, with TRBD1 as a possible D gene (6 bases). The germline V gene encodes CDR1 MGHRA and CDR2 YSYEKL. With 5 bases removed from V and 2 bases from J, the gap between germline ends came to 13 bases. CDR3 length: 14 amino acids. The CDR3 DNA reads TGCGCCAGCAGCTATAACAGGGTTACCTACGAGCAGTACTTC. Its translation: CASSYNRVTYEQYF.

The rearrangement links TRBV29-1 to TRBJ2-7; TRBD2 aligns across 10 bases. The CDR3 consists of 14 residues. The junction had 5 bases not matched to a gene; V was cut back by 6 bases and J by 0 bases. Germline CDR1 reads SQVTM; CDR2 reads ANQGSEA. The CDR3 reads CSVATSGTSYEQYF. Here the CDR3 DNA reads TGCAGCGTCGCTACTAGCGGGACCTCCTACGAGCAGTACTTC.

The gene calls are TRBV6-6 and TRBJ2-1, with D tentatively TRBD2 (6 bases). This CDR3 comprises 12 residues. Trimming cost V 7 bases and J 15 bases, with 19 bases left between them. Looked up from germline, CDR1 is MNHNY and CDR2 is SVGAGI (reference sequence). The CDR3 DNA follows: TGTGCCAGCACCTACACCCCGGGAGAAGCGTTCTTC. As protein: CASTYTPGEAFF.

This rearrangement joins TRBV5-1 to TRBJ1-1; 10 bases are shared with TRBD1. V trimming: 5 bases; J trimming: 3 bases; junction bases outside the gene matches: 7. Germline CDR1 and CDR2: SGHRS and YFSETQ. CDR3 length: 15 amino acids. The CDR3 loop reads CASRTGQGVYTEAFF. In DNA form, the CDR3 reads TGCGCCAGCAGAACCGGACAGGGGGTTTACACTGAAGCTTTCTTT.

The gene calls are TRBV7-9 and TRBJ2-7; 9 positions agree with TRBD2. Germline V lookup: CDR1 SEHNR, CDR2 FQNEAQ (reference sequence). CDR3 size: 16 residues. With 5 bases clipped from V and 5 bases from J, the junction kept 13 bases outside the gene matches. The chain's CDR3 is CASSLGELAGRHEQYF. The DNA for the CDR3 is TGTGCCAGCAGCCTAGGGGAACTAGCGGGTAGGCACGAGCAGTACTTC.

The V call is TRBV30, the J call TRBJ2-7, with 9 positions matching TRBD1. CDR1 is GTSNPN, CDR2 SVGIG, per germline (reference sequence). CDR3 length: 15 residues. V gave up 3 bases and J gave up 2 bases; unmatched junction bases: 8. The CDR3 sequence: CAWRGAGTGTYEQYF. The CDR3 DNA follows: TGTGCCTGGAGGGGGGCCGGGACAGGGACCTACGAGCAGTACTTC.

The chain links TRBV5-1 to TRBJ1-1; D is unresolved. V lost 0 bases to trimming and J lost 5 bases, with 11 bases between them. CDR3 length equals 14 residues. CDR1 SGHRS and CDR2 YFSETQ come from the germline V gene. The CDR3 bases are TGCGCCAGCAGCTTGGAATGGAGAGGAACTGAAGCTTTCTTT. It translates to CASSLEWRGTEAFF.

The V and J genes are TRBV28 and TRBJ1-3; tentative D call: TRBD1 (6 bases). Germline lookup yields CDR1 MDHEN and CDR2 SYDVKM. Trimming shortened V by 2 bases and J by 3 bases, and 17 bases separated the two germline ends. The CDR3 has 17 amino acids. CDR3 sequence (DNA): TGTGCCAGCAGTTTAAGGTTCCTCAGGGGTGTTGGAAACACCATATATTTT. Amino acids: CASSLRFLRGVGNTIYF. Full variable domain (rest looked up from reference TRBV28 and TRBJ1-3): DVKVTQSSRYLVKRTGEKVFLECVQDMDHENMFWYRQDPGLGLRLIYFSYDVKMKEKGDIPEGYSVSREKKERFSLILESASTNQTSMYLCASSLRFLRGVGNTIYFGEGSWLTVV.

The chain carries TRBV10-3 and TRBJ1-1; TRBD1 matches at 9 bases. The V segment lost 0 bases and the J segment 4 bases; nucleotides outside the gene matches: 9. Germline V lookup: CDR1 ENHRY, CDR2 SYGVKD. The CDR3 sequence is 17 residues long. CDR3 in DNA: TGTGCCATCAGTGAGTCCATGGGGACAGGGAGGGTCACTGAAGCTTTCTTT. Its translation: CAISESMGTGRVTEAFF.

V and J are TRBV28 and TRBJ2-1; D is possibly TRBD2 (6 bases). Per the germline V gene, CDR1 is MDHEN and CDR2 is SYDVKM. This CDR3 comprises 12 residues. V was clipped by 2 bases and J by 10 bases, with 9 bases between them. This CDR3 is CASSLTSLEQFF. CDR3 nucleotides: TGTGCCAGCAGTTTAACTAGCTTAGAGCAGTTCTTC. Variable domain in full (rest from reference TRBV28 and TRBJ2-1): DVKVTQSSRYLVKRTGEKVFLECVQDMDHENMFWYRQDPGLGLRLIYFSYDVKMKEKGDIPEGYSVSREKKERFSLILESASTNQTSMYLCASSLTSLEQFFGPGTRLTVL.

The chain is built from TRBV5-1 and TRBJ2-5, with TRBD2 matching 8 bases. Germline V gene lookup returns CDR1 SGHRS and CDR2 YFSETQ. The CDR3 extends over 15 amino acids. J gave up 4 bases and V 4 bases, and 9 bases lay outside the gene matches. This CDR3 is CASSTGTRTAETQYF. CDR3 coding DNA: TGCGCCAGCAGCACCGGGACTAGAACCGCAGAGACCCAGTACTTC. The variable domain in full, with the rest retrieved from reference TRBV5-1 and TRBJ2-5, is KAGVTQTPRYLIKTRGQQVTLSCSPISGHRSVSWYQQTPGQGLQFLFEYFSETQRNKGNFPGRFSGRQFSNSRSEMNVSTLELGDSALYLCASSTGTRTAETQYFGPGTRLLVL.

The genes are TRBV6-5 and TRBJ2-1; D possibly corresponds to TRBD1 (5 bases). The CDR3 runs to 15 residues. V dropped 6 bases and J dropped 0 bases, with 12 bases sitting between them. Germline CDR1 reads MNHEY; CDR2 reads SVGAGI. The CDR3 DNA follows: TGTGCCAGCAGCCCCGGACACGTCTCCTACAATGAGCAGTTCTTC. Translated, it gives CASSPGHVSYNEQFF.

The chain links TRBV5-1 to TRBJ2-3; tentatively, D is TRBD2 (5 bases). Trimming removed 0 bases from V and 2 bases from J, with 10 bases in between. In germline, CDR1 is SGHRS, CDR2 YFSETQ. This CDR3 region has 15 residues. CDR3 sequence (DNA): TGCGCCAGCAGCTTGGAATCGGGGTCCACAGATACGCAGTATTTT. This codes for CASSLESGSTDTQYF.